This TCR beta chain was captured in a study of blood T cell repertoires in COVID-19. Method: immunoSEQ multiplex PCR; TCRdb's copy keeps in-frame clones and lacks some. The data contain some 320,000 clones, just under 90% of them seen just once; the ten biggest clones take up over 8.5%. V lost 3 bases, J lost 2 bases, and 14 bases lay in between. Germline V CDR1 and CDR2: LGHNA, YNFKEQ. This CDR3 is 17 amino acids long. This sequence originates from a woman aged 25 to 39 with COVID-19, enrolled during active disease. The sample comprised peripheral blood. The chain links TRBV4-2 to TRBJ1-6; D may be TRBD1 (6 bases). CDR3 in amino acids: CASSQATGSTYNSPLHF. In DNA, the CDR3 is TGTGCCAGCAGCCAGGCAACAGGGTCCACCTATAATTCACCCCTCCACTTT.